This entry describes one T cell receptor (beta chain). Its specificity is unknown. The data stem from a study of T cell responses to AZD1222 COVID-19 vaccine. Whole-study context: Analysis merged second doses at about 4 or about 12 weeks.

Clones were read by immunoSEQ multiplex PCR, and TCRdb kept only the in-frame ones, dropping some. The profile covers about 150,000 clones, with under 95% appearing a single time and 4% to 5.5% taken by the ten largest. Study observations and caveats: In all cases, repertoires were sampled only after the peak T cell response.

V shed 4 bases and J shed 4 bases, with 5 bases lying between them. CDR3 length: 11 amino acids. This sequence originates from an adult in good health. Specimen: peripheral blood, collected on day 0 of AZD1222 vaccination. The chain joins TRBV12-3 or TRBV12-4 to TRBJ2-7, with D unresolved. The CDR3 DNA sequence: TGTGCCAGCAGTTCGATTTACGAGCAGTACTTC. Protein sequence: CASSSIYEQYF.